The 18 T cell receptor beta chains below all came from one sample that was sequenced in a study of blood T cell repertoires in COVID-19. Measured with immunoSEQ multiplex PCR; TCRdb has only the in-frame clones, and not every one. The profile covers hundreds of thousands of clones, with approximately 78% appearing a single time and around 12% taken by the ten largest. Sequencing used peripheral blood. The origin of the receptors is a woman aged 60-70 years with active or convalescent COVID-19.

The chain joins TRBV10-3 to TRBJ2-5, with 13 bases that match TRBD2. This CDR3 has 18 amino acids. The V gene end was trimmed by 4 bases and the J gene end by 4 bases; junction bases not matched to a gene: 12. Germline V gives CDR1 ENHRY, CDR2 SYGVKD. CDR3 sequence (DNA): TGTGCCATCAGTGGACCCACTAGCGGGGGGGCCGTTGGAGAGACCCAGTACTTC. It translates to CAISGPTSGGAVGETQYF.

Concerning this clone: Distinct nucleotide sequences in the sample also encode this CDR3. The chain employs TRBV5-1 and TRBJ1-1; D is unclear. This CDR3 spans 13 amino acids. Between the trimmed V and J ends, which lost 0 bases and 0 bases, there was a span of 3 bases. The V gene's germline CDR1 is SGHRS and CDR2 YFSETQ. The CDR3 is CASSLVVNTEAFF. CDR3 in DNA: TGCGCCAGCAGCTTGGTAGTGAACACTGAAGCTTTCTTT. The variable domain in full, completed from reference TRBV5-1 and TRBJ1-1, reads KAGVTQTPRYLIKTRGQQVTLSCSPISGHRSVSWYQQTPGQGLQFLFEYFSETQRNKGNFPGRFSGRQFSNSRSEMNVSTLELGDSALYLCASSLVVNTEAFFGQGTRLTVV.

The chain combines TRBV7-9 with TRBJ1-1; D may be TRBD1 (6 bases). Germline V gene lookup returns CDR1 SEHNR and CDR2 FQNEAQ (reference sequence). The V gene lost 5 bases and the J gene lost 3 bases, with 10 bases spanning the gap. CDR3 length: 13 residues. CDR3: CASSHGGHTEAFF. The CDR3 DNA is TGTGCCAGCAGCCACGGGGGGCACACTGAAGCTTTCTTT.

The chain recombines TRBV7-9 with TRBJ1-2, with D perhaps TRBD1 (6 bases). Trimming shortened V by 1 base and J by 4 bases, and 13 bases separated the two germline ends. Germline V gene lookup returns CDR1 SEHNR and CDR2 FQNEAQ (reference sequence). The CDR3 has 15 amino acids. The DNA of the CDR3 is TGTGCCAGCAGCTTAGGCCCTGGACAGCCCTATGGCTACACCTTC. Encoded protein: CASSLGPGQPYGYTF.

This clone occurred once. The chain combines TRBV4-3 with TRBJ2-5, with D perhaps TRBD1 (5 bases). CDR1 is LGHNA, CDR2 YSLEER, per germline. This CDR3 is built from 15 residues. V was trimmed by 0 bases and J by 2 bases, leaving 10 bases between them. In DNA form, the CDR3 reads TGCGCCAGCAGCCAAGACGTGCAGGGACAAGAGACCCAGTACTTC. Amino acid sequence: CASSQDVQGQETQYF.

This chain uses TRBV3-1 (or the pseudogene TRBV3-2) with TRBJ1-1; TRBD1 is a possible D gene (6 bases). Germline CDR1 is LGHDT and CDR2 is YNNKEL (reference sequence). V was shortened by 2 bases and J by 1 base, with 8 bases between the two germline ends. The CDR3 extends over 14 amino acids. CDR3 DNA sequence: TGTGCCAGCAGCCAAACAGGGAGGAACACTGAAGCTTTCTTT. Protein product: CASSQTGRNTEAFF.

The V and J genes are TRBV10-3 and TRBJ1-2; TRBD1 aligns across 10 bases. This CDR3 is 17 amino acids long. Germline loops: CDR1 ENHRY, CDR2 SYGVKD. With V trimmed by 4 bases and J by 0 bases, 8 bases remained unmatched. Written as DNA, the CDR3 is TGTGCCATCAGTGCCCGACAGGGGGCGACGTCTAACTATGGCTACACCTTC. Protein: CAISARQGATSNYGYTF.

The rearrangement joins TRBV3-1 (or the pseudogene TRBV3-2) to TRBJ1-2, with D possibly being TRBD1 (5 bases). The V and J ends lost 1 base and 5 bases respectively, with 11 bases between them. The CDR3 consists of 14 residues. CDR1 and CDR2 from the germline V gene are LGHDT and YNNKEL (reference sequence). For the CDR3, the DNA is TGTGCCAGCAGCCAAGCGGGGGTCGGGTATGGCTACACCTTC. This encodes CASSQAGVGYGYTF.

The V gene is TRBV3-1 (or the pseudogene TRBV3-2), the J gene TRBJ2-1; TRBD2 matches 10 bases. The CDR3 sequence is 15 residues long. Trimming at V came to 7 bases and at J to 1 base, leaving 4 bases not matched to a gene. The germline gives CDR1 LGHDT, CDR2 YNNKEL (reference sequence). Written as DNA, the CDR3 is TGTGCCAGCACCCCGACTAGCGGGTCCTACAATGAGCAGTTCTTC. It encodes CASTPTSGSYNEQFF.

The CDR3 sequence: CASSPPLGVEAFF. CDR3 bases: TGTGCCAGCTCACCGCCCCTCGGGGTGGAAGCTTTCTTT. This rearrangement joins TRBV18 to TRBJ1-1, with no clear D. The CDR3 contains 13 residues. CDR1 is KGHSH and CDR2 is LQKENI in the germline V gene. V was pared by 3 bases and J by 8 bases, with 13 bases between.

DNA of the CDR3: TGCGCCAGCAGGGACATCAACTCTGGAAACACCATATATTTT. It specifies CASRDINSGNTIYF. The genes are TRBV5-1 and TRBJ1-3; D is perhaps TRBD1 (5 bases). CDR1 and CDR2 from the germline V gene are SGHRS and YFSETQ. The length of the CDR3 is 14 residues. The germline V and J ends were trimmed by 5 bases and 0 bases, with 9 bases remaining between them.

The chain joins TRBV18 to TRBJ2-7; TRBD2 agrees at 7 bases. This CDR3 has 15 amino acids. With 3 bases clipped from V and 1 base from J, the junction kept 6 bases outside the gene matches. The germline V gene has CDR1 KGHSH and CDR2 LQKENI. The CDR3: CASSPQRDSSYEQYF. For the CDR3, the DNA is TGTGCCAGCTCACCCCAGCGGGACTCTTCCTACGAGCAGTACTTC.

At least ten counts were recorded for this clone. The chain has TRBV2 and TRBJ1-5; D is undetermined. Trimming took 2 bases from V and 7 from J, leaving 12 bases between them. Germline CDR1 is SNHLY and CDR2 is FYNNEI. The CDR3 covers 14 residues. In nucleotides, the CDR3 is TGTGCCAGCAGTGAATCCACAGCGGAACAGCCCCAGCATTTT. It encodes CASSESTAEQPQHF.

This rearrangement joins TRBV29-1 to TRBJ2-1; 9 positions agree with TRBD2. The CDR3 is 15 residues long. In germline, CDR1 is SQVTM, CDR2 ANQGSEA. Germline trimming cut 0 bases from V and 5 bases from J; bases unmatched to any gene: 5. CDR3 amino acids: CSVEDRRGGNNEQFF. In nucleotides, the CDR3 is TGCAGCGTTGAAGATCGGCGGGGGGGTAACAATGAGCAGTTCTTC.

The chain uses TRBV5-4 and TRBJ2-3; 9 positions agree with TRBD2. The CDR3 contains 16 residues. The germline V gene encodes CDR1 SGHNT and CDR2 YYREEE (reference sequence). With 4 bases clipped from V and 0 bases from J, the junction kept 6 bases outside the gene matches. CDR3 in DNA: TGTGCCAGCAGCAAGGGACTAGCAAGAAGCACAGATACGCAGTATTTT. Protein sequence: CASSKGLARSTDTQYF.

The DNA for the CDR3 is TGTGCCAGCAGCTTCGTTAGCGGGGTCCCCACAGATACGCAGTATTTT. This encodes CASSFVSGVPTDTQYF. The chain combines TRBV7-2 with TRBJ2-3, with 8 bases lining up with TRBD2. The CDR3 contains 16 residues. Losses at the gene ends were 3 bases for V and 2 bases for J; bases not matched to a gene: 7. Germline CDR1 and CDR2: SGHTA and FQGNSA.

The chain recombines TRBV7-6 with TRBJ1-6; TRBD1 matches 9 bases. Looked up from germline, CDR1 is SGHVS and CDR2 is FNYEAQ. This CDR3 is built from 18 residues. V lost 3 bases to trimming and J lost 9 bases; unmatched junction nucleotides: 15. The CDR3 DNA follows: TGTGCCAGCAGCTTCCTAACTCCCGGGACAGGGACGGGTTCACCCCTCCACTTT. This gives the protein CASSFLTPGTGTGSPLHF.

The CDR3 region has the DNA TGTGCCAGCAGCCCTCAGAGGAGCGGGGGAGGCGATGAGCAGTTCTTC. Protein: CASSPQRSGGGDEQFF. The chain joins TRBV6-2 or TRBV6-3 to TRBJ2-1, with TRBD2 identical over 8 bases. J lost 8 bases, V lost 6 bases, and 15 bases had no gene match. This CDR3 contains 16 residues. Looked up from germline, CDR1 is MNHEY and CDR2 is SVGEGT.